This entry lists 7 T cell receptor beta chains sequenced from one sample in a study of cytomegalovirus exposure and HLA in healthy donors. Primers included in the PCR were 60 Vbeta and 13 Jbeta primers. Libraries were prepared by immunoSEQ multiplex PCR; TCRdb keeps only in-frame clonotypes and omits some of them. The data contain around 100,000 clones, roughly 80% of them singletons. What was sequenced was PBMCs. These receptors all come from a man younger than 30 in good health and CMV-seronegative.

This clone was detected once. J is TRBJ2-3 and V is TRBV19; 9 nucleotides agree with TRBD2. Germline V gives CDR1 LNHDA, CDR2 SQIVND (reference sequence). The CDR3 is 11 residues long. This CDR3 is CAAGGTDTQYF. CDR3 in DNA: TGTGCGGCGGGGGGGACAGATACGCAGTATTTT.

The chain joins TRBV7-8 to TRBJ2-7, with no clear D. CDR1 is SGHVS and CDR2 is FQNEAQ in the germline V gene. V was clipped by 5 bases and J by 2 bases, with 16 bases between them. The CDR3 runs 15 residues. In DNA form, the CDR3 reads TGTGCCAGCAGCGCTCATCAGGTGCCTCCCTACGAGCAGTACTTC. It yields the protein CASSAHQVPPYEQYF.

This clone showed up just a few times. The chain links TRBV5-1 to TRBJ2-1; tentatively, D is TRBD2 (6 bases). This CDR3 spans 17 amino acids. V was clipped by 0 bases and J by 0 bases, with 13 bases between them. CDR1 is SGHRS, CDR2 YFSETQ, per germline. The CDR3 DNA follows: TGCGCCAGCAGCTTGGTCGCTAGCGCGGGCTCCTACAATGAGCAGTTCTTC. This sequence encodes CASSLVASAGSYNEQFF.

The chain combines TRBV7-6 with TRBJ2-7; D is possibly TRBD1 (6 bases). V lost 2 bases and J 5 bases, leaving 13 bases between the germline ends. CDR1 and CDR2 from the germline V gene are SGHVS and FNYEAQ. The CDR3 loop spans 14 amino acids. CDR3 sequence reads: CASSLRGGRDEQYF. Written as DNA, the CDR3 is TGTGCCAGCAGCTTAAGAGGGGGTAGGGACGAGCAGTACTTC.

The V and J genes are TRBV27 and TRBJ2-7; D ambiguous. V was cut by 5 bases and J by 0 bases, with 14 bases left in between. This CDR3 has 15 residues. The germline gives CDR1 MNHEY, CDR2 SMNVEV (reference sequence). Here the CDR3 reads CASSLGSASSYEQYF. DNA of the CDR3: TGTGCCAGCAGTCTAGGCTCAGCCAGCTCCTACGAGCAGTACTTC.

V is TRBV4-1 and J is TRBJ1-1; D might be TRBD1 (6 bases). Trimming took 1 base from V and 9 from J, leaving 15 bases between them. From germline, CDR1 is MGHRA and CDR2 YSYEKL. This CDR3 has 14 amino acids. The CDR3 here is CASSQVQGSLQAFF. The CDR3 region has the DNA TGCGCCAGCAGCCAAGTACAGGGTAGTCTCCAAGCTTTCTTT.

This clone was counted between two and nine times. This chain connects TRBV19 to TRBJ1-5; 7 bases align to TRBD1. V shed 4 bases and J 1 base; nucleotides not matched to a gene: 10. From germline, CDR1 is LNHDA and CDR2 SQIVND (reference sequence). The CDR3 extends over 17 amino acids. CDR3: CASSNRQGLGSNQPQHF. For the CDR3, the DNA is TGTGCCAGTAGTAACCGACAGGGCCTAGGGAGCAATCAGCCCCAGCATTTT.